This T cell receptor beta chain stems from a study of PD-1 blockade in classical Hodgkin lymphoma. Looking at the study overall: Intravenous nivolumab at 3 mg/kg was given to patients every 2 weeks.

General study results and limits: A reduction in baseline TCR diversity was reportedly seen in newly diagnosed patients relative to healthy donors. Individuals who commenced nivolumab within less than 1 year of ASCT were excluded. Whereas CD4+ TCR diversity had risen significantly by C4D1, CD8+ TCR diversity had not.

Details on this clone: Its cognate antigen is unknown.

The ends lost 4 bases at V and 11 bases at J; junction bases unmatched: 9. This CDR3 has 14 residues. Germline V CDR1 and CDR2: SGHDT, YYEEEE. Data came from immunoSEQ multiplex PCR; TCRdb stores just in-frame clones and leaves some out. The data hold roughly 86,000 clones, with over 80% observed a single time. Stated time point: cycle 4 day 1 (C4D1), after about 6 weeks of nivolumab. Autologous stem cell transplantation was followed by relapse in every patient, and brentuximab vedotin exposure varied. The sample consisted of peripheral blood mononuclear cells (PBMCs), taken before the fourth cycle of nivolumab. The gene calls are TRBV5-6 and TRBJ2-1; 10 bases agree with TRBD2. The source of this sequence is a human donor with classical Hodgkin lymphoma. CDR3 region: CASSPKTSGPKQFF. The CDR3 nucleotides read TGTGCCAGCAGCCCCAAGACTAGCGGGCCCAAGCAGTTCTTC.